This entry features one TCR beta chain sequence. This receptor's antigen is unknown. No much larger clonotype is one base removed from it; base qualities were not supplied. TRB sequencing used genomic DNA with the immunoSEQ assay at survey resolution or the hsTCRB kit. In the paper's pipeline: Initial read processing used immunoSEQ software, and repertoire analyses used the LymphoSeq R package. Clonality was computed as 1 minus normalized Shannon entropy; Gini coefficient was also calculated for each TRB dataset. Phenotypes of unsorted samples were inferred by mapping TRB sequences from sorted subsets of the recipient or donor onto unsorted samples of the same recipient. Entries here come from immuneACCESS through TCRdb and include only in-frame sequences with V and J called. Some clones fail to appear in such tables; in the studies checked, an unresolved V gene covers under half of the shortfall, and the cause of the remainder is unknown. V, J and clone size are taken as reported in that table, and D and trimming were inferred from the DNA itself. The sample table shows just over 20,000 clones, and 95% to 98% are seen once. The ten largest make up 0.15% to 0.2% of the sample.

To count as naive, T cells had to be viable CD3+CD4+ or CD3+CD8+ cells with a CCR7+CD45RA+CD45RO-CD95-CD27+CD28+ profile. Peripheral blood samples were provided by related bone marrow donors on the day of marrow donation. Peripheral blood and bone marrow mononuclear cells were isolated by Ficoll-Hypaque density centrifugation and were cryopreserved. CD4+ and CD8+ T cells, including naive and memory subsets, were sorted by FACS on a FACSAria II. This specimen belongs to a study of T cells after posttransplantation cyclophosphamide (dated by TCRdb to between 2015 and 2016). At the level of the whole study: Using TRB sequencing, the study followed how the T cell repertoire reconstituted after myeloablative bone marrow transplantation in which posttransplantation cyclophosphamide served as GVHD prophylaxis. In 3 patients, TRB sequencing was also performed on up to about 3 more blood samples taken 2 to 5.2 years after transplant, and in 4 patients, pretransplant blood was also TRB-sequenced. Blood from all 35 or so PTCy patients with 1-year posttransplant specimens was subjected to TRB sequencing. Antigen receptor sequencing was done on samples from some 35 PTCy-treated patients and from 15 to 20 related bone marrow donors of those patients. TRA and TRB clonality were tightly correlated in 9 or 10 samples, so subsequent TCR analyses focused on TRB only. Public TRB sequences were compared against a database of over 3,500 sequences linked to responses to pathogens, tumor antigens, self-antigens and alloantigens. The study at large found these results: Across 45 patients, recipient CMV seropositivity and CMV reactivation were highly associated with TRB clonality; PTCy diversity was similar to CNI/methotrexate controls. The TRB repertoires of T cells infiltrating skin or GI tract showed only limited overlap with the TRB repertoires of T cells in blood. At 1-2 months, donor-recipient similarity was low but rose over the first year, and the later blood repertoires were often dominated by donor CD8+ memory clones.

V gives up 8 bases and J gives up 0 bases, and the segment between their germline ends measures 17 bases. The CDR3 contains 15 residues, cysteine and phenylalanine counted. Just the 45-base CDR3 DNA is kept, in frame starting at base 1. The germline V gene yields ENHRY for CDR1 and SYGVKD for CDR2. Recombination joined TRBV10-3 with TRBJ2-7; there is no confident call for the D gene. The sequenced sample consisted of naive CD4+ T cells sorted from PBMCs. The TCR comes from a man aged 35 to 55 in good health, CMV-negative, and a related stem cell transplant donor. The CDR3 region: CAISERLSSSYEQYF. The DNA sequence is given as TGTGCCATCTCCGAGAGGCTATCTAGCTCCTACGAGCAGTACTTC.